One and the same sample provided the 28 T cell receptor beta chains below, sequenced in a study of T cells after yellow fever vaccination. One entry per CDR3 protein, called by TCRdb with MiXCR from the 5' RACE reads. The sample has 55,000 to 70,000 distinct CDR3 sequences, less than 8.5% seen once. This specimen consisted of CD8+ T cells sorted from PBMCs, obtained roughly 46 days after the first yellow fever vaccination. These receptors were obtained from a man aged 18 to 29 who received the YFV17D yellow fever vaccine.

This clonotype was observed many times. V is TRBV5-1 and J is TRBJ2-1; possibly TRBD1 for D (6 bases). With 5 bases removed from V and 5 bases from J, the gap between germline ends came to 17 bases. CDR3 length: 15 amino acids. Per germline, CDR1 SGHRS and CDR2 YFSETQ. The CDR3 spells CASRRDTPQDNEQFF. In nucleotides, the CDR3 is TGCGCCAGCAGAAGGGACACCCCACAAGACAATGAGCAGTTCTTC.

This clonotype was recorded at least ten times. The V gene is TRBV7-2, the J gene TRBJ2-1, with a possible D match to TRBD2 (6 bases). The V gene lost 6 bases and the J gene lost 3 bases, with 21 bases spanning the gap. The CDR3 runs 17 residues. Germline CDR1 SGHTA, CDR2 FQGNSA. The CDR3 nucleotides read TGTGCCAGCAGTGGGTTAGCGGACGGTTCTTTCTACAATGAGCAGTTCTTC. Translating it yields CASSGLADGSFYNEQFF.

The J gene is TRBJ2-2, the V gene TRBV11-2; TRBD2 agrees at 9 bases. The J segment lost 0 bases and the V segment lost 0 bases, leaving 2 bases of the junction unmatched. CDR1 and CDR2 (germline): SGHAT, FQNNGV. There are 17 residues in the CDR3. The CDR3, as DNA: TGTGCCAGCAGCTTAGAAGGACTAGCGTCGAACACCGGGGAGCTGTTTTTT. This gives the protein CASSLEGLASNTGELFF.

This clonotype was seen at least ten times. V usage is TRBV6-2 or TRBV6-3 and J usage is TRBJ2-2; TRBD1 matches 9 bases. CDR1 and CDR2 (germline): MNHEY, SVGEGT. The CDR3 is 14 residues long. Trimming removed 7 bases from V and 6 bases from J; junction bases left unmatched: 6. Written as DNA, the CDR3 is TGTGCCAGCACCCGGGACAGGGCGGCCGGGGAGCTGTTTTTT. Protein sequence: CASTRDRAAGELFF.

The table lists this clonotype with a few counts. The chain recombines TRBV20-1 with TRBJ2-3, with 11 nucleotides matching TRBD2. Germline V gene sequence: CDR1 DFQATT, CDR2 SNEGSKA (reference sequence). This CDR3 is 17 amino acids long. V lost 1 base and J lost 0; bases outside the gene matches: 6. The CDR3 spells CSARGWASGGSTDTQYF. The CDR3 DNA reads TGCAGTGCTAGAGGTTGGGCTAGCGGGGGGAGCACAGATACGCAGTATTTT.

This clonotype was seen many times. The rearrangement links TRBV18 to TRBJ2-6, with D uncertain. Germline-derived CDR1 and CDR2 are KGHSH and LQKENI. Deletions cut 4 bases from V and 0 bases from J, with 4 bases between. The CDR3 extends over 14 amino acids. The CDR3: CASSRPSGANVLTF. The DNA of the CDR3 is TGTGCCAGCTCACGGCCCTCTGGGGCCAACGTCCTGACTTTC.

The rearrangement uses TRBV11-2 and TRBJ1-1; the D is unclear. The CDR3 covers 14 residues. Trimming pared 0 bases from V and 5 bases from J, leaving 10 bases between. Germline V CDR1 and CDR2: SGHAT, FQNNGV. In nucleotides, the CDR3 is TGTGCCAGCAGCTTAGATCCTCGTGGAACTGAAGCTTTCTTT. The encoded protein is CASSLDPRGTEAFF. The full variable domain, rest sourced from reference TRBV11-2 and TRBJ1-1, is EAGVAQSPRYKIIEKRQSVAFWCNPISGHATLYWYQQILGQGPKLLIQFQNNGVVDDSQLPKDRFSAERLKGVDSTLKIQPAKLEDSAVYLCASSLDPRGTEAFFGQGTRLTVV.

This clonotype was seen ten or more times. The V call is TRBV7-2, the J call TRBJ2-2; either TRBD1 or TRBD2 may supply D (5 bases each). The ends were cut back, 5 bases at V and 3 bases at J, with 10 bases in the middle. Germline V lookup: CDR1 SGHTA, CDR2 FQGNSA. The CDR3 runs to 14 residues. This CDR3 reads CASSHLGDTGELFF. The CDR3 DNA follows: TGTGCCAGCAGCCATCTGGGGGACACCGGGGAGCTGTTTTTT.

This chain connects TRBV3-1 to TRBJ2-3, with 8 bases lining up with TRBD2. V was clipped by 10 bases and J by 2 bases; unmatched bases: 14. The length of the CDR3 is 16 residues. In germline, CDR1 is LGHDT, CDR2 YNNKEL (reference sequence). The CDR3 region is CATTATSAFYTDTQYF. As DNA, the CDR3 is TGTGCCACCACCGCGACTAGCGCTTTTTACACAGATACGCAGTATTTT.

This clonotype was seen just once. With a much larger clone just one base away, this may be a read error. V usage is TRBV6-1 and J usage is TRBJ2-5; D is unresolved. This CDR3 region has 14 residues. V lost 7 bases and J lost 1, with 13 bases in between. In germline, CDR1 is MNHNS, CDR2 SASEGT. The CDR3 sequence is CASNPSAGQETQYF. In DNA form, the CDR3 reads TGTGCCAGCAATCCTAGTGCCGGCCAAGAGACCCAGTACTTC.

The chain uses TRBV5-1 and TRBJ2-3; D possibly corresponds to TRBD2 (5 bases). V dropped 1 base and J dropped 0 bases, with 15 bases sitting between them. Germline CDR1 is SGHRS and CDR2 is YFSETQ. The CDR3 is 17 amino acids. The CDR3 region has the DNA TGCGCCAGCAGCTTGCTCTTGAGAGGGTGGAGCACAGATACGCAGTATTTT. Its protein product is CASSLLLRGWSTDTQYF.

The J gene is TRBJ1-1, the V gene TRBV4-1, with TRBD1 matching 8 bases. Germline V CDR1 and CDR2: MGHRA, YSYEKL. This CDR3 is 15 amino acids long. The J segment lost 5 bases and the V segment lost 1 base, leaving 6 bases of the junction unmatched. This chain's CDR3 is CASSQGTGRGTEAFF. The CDR3 coding sequence is TGCGCCAGCAGCCAAGGGACAGGGCGGGGAACTGAAGCTTTCTTT.

This clonotype has ten or more counts. The V and J genes are TRBV4-2 and TRBJ2-7; 10 bases match TRBD1. CDR1 and CDR2 (germline): LGHNA, YNFKEQ. This CDR3 comprises 15 residues. V shed 6 bases, J shed 5 bases, and the junction held 10 bases outside the gene matches. CDR3 loop: CASREPGQGIDEQYF. The CDR3 region has the DNA TGTGCCAGCAGGGAACCGGGACAGGGGATCGACGAGCAGTACTTC.

This clonotype was counted at least ten times. This chain connects TRBV5-1 to TRBJ2-7; maybe TRBD1 (6 bases). The germline V gene encodes CDR1 SGHRS and CDR2 YFSETQ. V lost 3 bases and J 5 bases, leaving 15 bases between the germline ends. This CDR3 is 14 amino acids long. The CDR3 loop reads CASSSTGFGDEQYV. CDR3 DNA: TGCGCCAGCAGCTCCACAGGGTTCGGGGACGAGCAGTACGTC.

The gene calls are TRBV15 and TRBJ1-1; maybe TRBD1 (5 bases). V was clipped by 2 bases and J by 2 bases, with 15 bases between them. From germline, CDR1 is LNHNV and CDR2 YYDKDF (reference sequence). The CDR3 spans 16 residues. CDR3 in DNA: TGTGCCACCAGCAGAATCATCAGGGTAGGAAACACTGAAGCTTTCTTT. Amino acid sequence: CATSRIIRVGNTEAFF.

This clonotype was seen at least ten times. The V and J genes are TRBV20-1 and TRBJ2-3, with 8 bases aligning to TRBD1. The CDR3 length is 18 residues. V trimming: 2 bases; J trimming: 0 bases; junction bases outside the gene matches: 13. Germline-derived CDR1 and CDR2 are DFQATT and SNEGSKA (reference sequence). Written as DNA, the CDR3 is TGCAGTGCTAGATCCCTCCATGGACAGGGAACCAGCACAGATACGCAGTATTTT. Its protein product is CSARSLHGQGTSTDTQYF.

This clonotype has only a few counts. The chain employs TRBV27 and TRBJ1-6, with 9 bases matching TRBD1. The germline CDR1 and CDR2 sequences are MNHEY and SMNVEV (reference sequence). V lost 4 bases and J lost 8; bases outside the gene matches: 9. The CDR3 extends over 16 amino acids. CDR3 sequence reads: CASSSRHRGRDSPLHF. Written as DNA, the CDR3 is TGTGCCAGCAGTTCCCGCCACAGGGGGCGCGATTCACCCCTCCACTTT.

This clonotype was seen repeatedly, ten times or more. J is TRBJ1-5 and V is TRBV7-9; D remains ambiguous. The CDR3 is 15 residues long. CDR1 and CDR2 from the germline V gene are SEHNR and FQNEAQ (reference sequence). Trimming cost V 0 bases and J 11 bases, with 17 bases left between them. The CDR3 bases are TGTGCCAGCAGCTTAGCGGACGGACCAGGATCAGCCCAGCATTTT. It encodes CASSLADGPGSAQHF.

This clonotype was seen at least ten times. The chain combines TRBV11-2 with TRBJ1-2, with 7 bases lining up with TRBD1. The germline gives CDR1 SGHAT, CDR2 FQNNGV. CDR3 length: 14 residues. The V segment lost 5 bases and the J segment 6 bases; nucleotides outside the gene matches: 9. CDR3 in DNA: TGTGCCAGCAGCCCCTCGGGACAGAGTGATGGCTACACCTTC. Its translation: CASSPSGQSDGYTF.

This clonotype was detected only a few times. The rearrangement uses TRBV9 and TRBJ2-3; D is perhaps TRBD1 (5 bases). The CDR3 extends over 14 amino acids. CDR1 SGDLS and CDR2 YYNGEE come from the germline V gene. Trimming took 4 bases from V and 4 from J, leaving 13 bases between them. As DNA, the CDR3 is TGTGCCAGCAGCCTAAGGCAGGGCCCAGATACGCAGTATTTT. Translated, it gives CASSLRQGPDTQYF.

This clonotype was seen repeatedly, ten times or more. This chain uses TRBV7-3 with TRBJ2-1, with D tentatively TRBD1 (5 bases). CDR3 size: 15 residues. Germline V gene data show CDR1 as SGHTA and CDR2 as FQGTGA. V lost 4 bases to trimming and J lost 5 bases, with 15 bases between them. CDR3 in DNA: TGTGCCAGCAGCTCGCCGGACACCCCGGACAATGAGCAGTTCTTC. Translated, it gives CASSSPDTPDNEQFF.

This clonotype was seen ten or more times. The chain carries TRBV4-3 and TRBJ2-1; possibly TRBD1 for D (6 bases). The CDR3 length is 18 residues. Trimming left V 0 bases short and J 4 bases short, with 19 bases between. Per the germline V gene, CDR1 is LGHNA and CDR2 is YSLEER. The DNA for the CDR3 is TGCGCCAGCAGCCAAGATCGGATCACAGGGATTCGGTACAATGAGCAGTTCTTC. As protein: CASSQDRITGIRYNEQFF.

This clonotype was picked up many times. The chain joins TRBV6-5 to TRBJ1-2, with D possibly TRBD1 on 5 matching bases. Trimming cost V 2 bases and J 8 bases, with 12 bases left between them. CDR3 size: 13 residues. CDR1 and CDR2 from the germline V gene are MNHEY and SVGAGI. The DNA of the CDR3 is TGTGCCAGCAGTTACATCGGGGCCGGCGGCTACACCTTC. Translation gives CASSYIGAGGYTF.

This clonotype was observed many times. V gene TRBV4-1 combines with J gene TRBJ1-1, with D possibly TRBD1 on 6 matching bases. Germline-derived CDR1 and CDR2 are MGHRA and YSYEKL. V lost 1 base to trimming and J lost 7 bases, with 10 bases between them. CDR3 length: 13 residues. The CDR3 is CASSQGTDFEAFF. The CDR3 DNA reads TGCGCCAGCAGCCAAGGGACAGACTTTGAAGCTTTCTTT.

In its sample, this clonotype was seen many times. The V gene is TRBV11-2, the J gene TRBJ2-7; 12 bases map to TRBD2. Germline trimming cut 5 bases from V and 7 bases from J; bases unmatched to any gene: 3. CDR3 length equals 13 residues. Germline CDR1 reads SGHAT; CDR2 reads FQNNGV. The CDR3 spells CASSQGTSGEQYF. The CDR3 DNA sequence: TGTGCCAGCAGCCAAGGGACTAGCGGGGAGCAGTACTTC.

In this sample, this clonotype turned up many times. V is TRBV20-1 and J is TRBJ2-3; 10 bases match TRBD2. J gave up 0 bases and V 5 bases, and 8 bases lay outside the gene matches. The germline V gene has CDR1 DFQATT and CDR2 SNEGSKA (reference sequence). The CDR3 runs 16 residues. The CDR3 DNA follows: TGCAGTGCTTCCGGACTAGCGGAAGACAGCACAGATACGCAGTATTTT. Translating it yields CSASGLAEDSTDTQYF.

V gene TRBV12-3 or TRBV12-4 combines with J gene TRBJ2-2; D may match TRBD1 or TRBD2 (7 bases each). CDR3 size: 16 residues. V lost 5 bases, J lost 0 bases, and 13 bases lay in between. The CDR3 loop reads CASSRSGGANTGELFF. The CDR3 nucleotides are TGTGCCAGCAGTCGTTCAGGGGGGGCGAACACCGGGGAGCTGTTTTTT.

There are many counts of this clonotype. The V and J genes are TRBV6-5 and TRBJ2-3; D perhaps matches TRBD1 (5 bases). The CDR3 sequence is 14 residues long. The V gene's germline CDR1 is MNHEY and CDR2 SVGAGI. Trimming shortened V by 2 bases and J by 4 bases, and 10 bases separated the two germline ends. CDR3 in amino acids: CASSYMAGPDTQYF. In DNA form, the CDR3 reads TGTGCCAGCAGTTACATGGCAGGGCCAGATACGCAGTATTTT.